The 32 T cell receptor beta chains in this list originate from one sample, sequenced in a study of a mutant IDH1 vaccine in newly diagnosed glioma. Time point here: week 23, last vaccination. A 20-mer mutant IDH1 peptide at 300 ug was injected subcutaneously with topical imiquimod. No antigen has been identified for these receptors. The table came from immunoSEQ multiplex PCR; TCRdb's copy has only in-frame clones and leaves some out. The sample includes tens of thousands of clones, more than 60% of them seen just once. The specimen was PBMCs, collected from a glioma patient whose treatment included an IDH1 peptide vaccine. The receptor source for this set is a middle-aged woman with glioma. Some clones in this sample may be carry-over from other donors' samples.

The chain joins TRBV6-1 to TRBJ2-2, with a weak D call TRBD2 (5 bases). From germline, CDR1 is MNHNS and CDR2 SASEGT. The CDR3 length is 13 residues. The V gene lost 7 bases and the J gene lost 7 bases, with 13 bases spanning the gap. The CDR3 region has the DNA TGTGCCAGCAACGTAAGGACTCTCGGGGAGCTGTTTTTT. It specifies CASNVRTLGELFF.

The rearrangement links TRBV7-9 to TRBJ2-7, with TRBD2 matching over 7 bases. The CDR3 runs 13 residues. Germline trimming cut 5 bases from V and 7 bases from J; bases unmatched to any gene: 8. The V gene's germline CDR1 is SEHNR and CDR2 FQNEAQ (reference sequence). CDR3 protein: CASSIDAGREQYF. The CDR3 bases are TGTGCCAGCAGCATTGACGCCGGGAGGGAGCAGTACTTC.

The chain combines TRBV7-2 with TRBJ1-1; D unclear. V was cut by 5 bases and J by 1 base, with 14 bases left in between. CDR1 is SGHTA, CDR2 FQGNSA, per germline. This CDR3 is built from 15 residues. CDR3 in amino acids: CASSPPQVGNTEAFF. The CDR3, as DNA: TGTGCCAGCAGCCCCCCCCAGGTCGGGAACACTGAAGCTTTCTTT.

This rearrangement joins TRBV10-3 to TRBJ1-2, with D maybe TRBD1 (6 bases). Looked up from germline, CDR1 is ENHRY and CDR2 is SYGVKD. This CDR3 region has 16 residues. Trimming cost V 10 bases and J 5 bases, with 26 bases left between them. The CDR3 sequence is CATSGTPIIGGYGYTF. The CDR3 coding sequence is TGTGCCACATCCGGGACACCAATAATTGGAGGGTATGGCTACACCTTC.

The CDR3 protein is CASGNLKGQETQYF. The DNA for the CDR3 is TGTGCCAGCGGAAACCTAAAAGGCCAAGAGACCCAGTACTTC. This chain connects TRBV27 to TRBJ2-5; D remains unclear. Germline V lookup: CDR1 MNHEY, CDR2 SMNVEV (reference sequence). V was shortened by 8 bases and J by 1 base, with 14 bases between the two germline ends. The CDR3 is 14 amino acids.

The chain couples TRBV15 to TRBJ2-3; unclear D gene. CDR1 is LNHNV, CDR2 YYDKDF, per germline (reference sequence). V was cut by 5 bases and J by 3 bases, with 6 bases left in between. The CDR3 spans 12 residues. CDR3 DNA sequence: TGTGCCACCAGCGCCCAGACAGATACGCAGTATTTT. Residues: CATSAQTDTQYF. The variable domain in full, with the rest retrieved from reference TRBV15 and TRBJ2-3, is DAMVIQNPRYQVTQFGKPVTLSCSQTLNHNVMYWYQQKSSQAPKLLFHYYDKDFNNEADTPDNFQSRRPNTSFCFLDIRSPGLGDTAMYLCATSAQTDTQYFGPGTRLTVL.

This clone was recorded a few times. The chain employs TRBV5-5 and TRBJ2-1; unclear D gene. V was pared by 4 bases and J by 3 bases, with 14 bases between. The CDR3 has 15 amino acids. Germline CDR1 reads SGHKS; CDR2 reads YYEKEE (reference sequence). The CDR3 DNA reads as TGTGCCAGCAGCCCCATCGGTGACGACTACAATGAGCAGTTCTTC. Protein product: CASSPIGDDYNEQFF. The full variable domain, in which reference TRBV5-5 and TRBJ2-1 provide the parts outside the CDR3, is DAGVTQSPTHLIKTRGQQVTLRCSPISGHKSVSWYQQVLGQGPQFIFQYYEKEERGRGNFPDRFSARQFPNYSSELNVNALLLGDSALYLCASSPIGDDYNEQFFGPGTRLTVL.

CDR3 sequence reads: CASSPGQLLYGYTF. CDR3 sequence (DNA): TGCGCCAGCAGCCCGGGACAGCTCCTCTATGGCTACACCTTC. The chain employs TRBV4-3 and TRBJ1-2; TRBD1 aligns across 7 bases. The CDR3 is 14 residues long. V shed 4 bases, J shed 4 bases, and the junction held 6 bases outside the gene matches. Looked up from germline, CDR1 is LGHNA and CDR2 is YSLEER.

The chain carries TRBV2 and TRBJ1-2, with D perhaps TRBD1 (6 bases). This CDR3 region has 13 residues. The germline CDR1 and CDR2 sequences are SNHLY and FYNNEI. Trimming cost V 8 bases and J 4 bases, with 14 bases left between them. The chain's CDR3 is CASGATRGYGYTF. The CDR3 nucleotides are TGTGCCAGCGGGGCAACCAGGGGCTATGGCTACACCTTC.

The chain is built from TRBV2 and TRBJ2-7; TRBD1 aligns across 9 bases. Germline assignment: CDR1 SNHLY and CDR2 FYNNEI. The CDR3 spans 14 residues. Losses at the gene ends were 7 bases for V and 6 bases for J; bases not matched to a gene: 10. The CDR3 DNA sequence: TGTGCCAGCAAAAGGGACAGGGCTCGGTCCGAGCAGTACTTC. Protein product: CASKRDRARSEQYF.

The gene calls are TRBV5-4 and TRBJ2-2, with a possible D match to TRBD2 (6 bases). Germline CDR1 is SGHNT and CDR2 is YYREEE (reference sequence). CDR3 length: 15 residues. Trimming left V 0 bases short and J 5 bases short, with 11 bases between. The CDR3 reads CASSLGGARTGELFF. In DNA, the CDR3 is TGTGCCAGCAGCTTGGGCGGGGCCAGAACCGGGGAGCTGTTTTTT. The full variable domain, with the rest looked up from reference TRBV5-4 and TRBJ2-2, is ETGVTQSPTHLIKTRGQQVTLRCSSQSGHNTVSWYQQALGQGPQFIFQYYREEENGRGNFPPRFSGLQFPNYSSELNVNALELDDSALYLCASSLGGARTGELFFGEGSRLTVL.

The chain is built from TRBV19 and TRBJ2-1; tentative D call: TRBD2 (6 bases). This CDR3 is built from 15 residues. The V gene's germline CDR1 is LNHDA and CDR2 SQIVND (reference sequence). Trimming stripped 3 bases from V and 2 bases from J, with 11 bases between. In DNA form, the CDR3 reads TGTGCCAGTAGTATCACCGGGAGCCCCTACAATGAGCAGTTCTTC. Its protein is CASSITGSPYNEQFF.

This sequence joins TRBV2 and TRBJ1-3; a possible D gene is TRBD1 (6 bases). The CDR3 has 15 amino acids. The germline V gene has CDR1 SNHLY and CDR2 FYNNEI. The V end was cut by 4 bases, the J end by 3 bases, with 13 bases between. The CDR3 nucleotides are TGTGCCAGCAGTGTAGGGGGATCGGGTGGAAACACCATATATTTT. Translation: CASSVGGSGGNTIYF.

The J gene is TRBJ1-6, the V gene TRBV5-4; D is unclear. This CDR3 comprises 15 residues. Trimming took 6 bases from V and 0 from J, leaving 10 bases between them. Germline V gene sequence: CDR1 SGHNT, CDR2 YYREEE (reference sequence). Written as DNA, the CDR3 is TGTGCCAGCACCCAGTGGAGCTCCTATAATTCACCCCTCCACTTT. Translated, it gives CASTQWSSYNSPLHF.

This sequence joins TRBV28 and TRBJ1-1; D gene ambiguous. The V end was cut by 7 bases, the J end by 7 bases, with 10 bases between. Germline V CDR1 and CDR2: MDHEN, SYDVKM. The CDR3 sequence is 11 residues long. This CDR3 reads CASTRLHEAFF. The DNA for the CDR3 is TGTGCCAGCACCAGGCTGCATGAAGCTTTCTTT.

The J gene is TRBJ2-7, the V gene TRBV4-1; TRBD2 matches at 11 bases. V shed 1 base and J 3 bases; nucleotides not matched to a gene: 5. In germline, CDR1 is MGHRA, CDR2 YSYEKL. The CDR3 has 16 residues. For the CDR3, the DNA is TGCGCCAGCAGCCAAGTTTGGGGGACTAGCGGCTACGAGCAGTACTTC. Translated, it gives CASSQVWGTSGYEQYF.

This chain links TRBV11-2 with TRBJ2-2, with 12 bases fitting TRBD1. The germline gives CDR1 SGHAT, CDR2 FQNNGV. The CDR3 is 17 residues long. V shed 2 bases, J shed 5 bases, and the junction held 6 bases outside the gene matches. CDR3 region: CASSLRRDRGQTGELFF. The CDR3, as DNA: TGTGCCAGCAGCTTACGTCGGGACAGGGGGCAGACCGGGGAGCTGTTTTTT.

J is TRBJ2-2 and V is TRBV10-3, with TRBD1 matching 9 bases. Germline V gives CDR1 ENHRY, CDR2 SYGVKD. This CDR3 has 17 residues. Trimming removed 2 bases from V and 5 bases from J; junction bases left unmatched: 9. CDR3 nucleotide sequence: TGTGCCATCAGTGAGCCAGGACAGGGGTCGTTTACCGGGGAGCTGTTTTTT. It is translated as CAISEPGQGSFTGELFF.

V and J are TRBV19 and TRBJ2-5; D could derive from TRBD1 or TRBD2 (5 bases each). The CDR3 has 16 residues. Germline V gene lookup returns CDR1 LNHDA and CDR2 SQIVND (reference sequence). V shed 4 bases and J shed 5 bases, with 20 bases lying between them. This chain's CDR3 is CASSKGTPKVGETQYF. The DNA for the CDR3 is TGTGCCAGTAGTAAAGGGACCCCTAAAGTCGGGGAGACCCAGTACTTC.

The chain is built from TRBV29-1 and TRBJ2-7; D is undetermined. V gave up 0 bases and J gave up 2 bases, with 8 bases separating them. CDR3 size: 13 residues. Per germline, CDR1 SQVTM and CDR2 ANQGSEA. The CDR3 loop reads CSVEEAGTYEQYF. The CDR3 DNA reads as TGCAGCGTTGAAGAGGCTGGAACCTACGAGCAGTACTTC.

V is TRBV5-1 and J is TRBJ1-2, with D possibly TRBD1 on 5 matching bases. CDR3 length equals 14 residues. V was cut by 0 bases and J by 4 bases, with 10 bases left in between. Per the germline V gene, CDR1 is SGHRS and CDR2 is YFSETQ. For the CDR3, the DNA is TGCGCCAGCAGCTTGGAAGGGACCCTCTATGGCTACACCTTC. The encoded protein is CASSLEGTLYGYTF.

The chain employs TRBV7-9 and TRBJ2-1; the D gene is possibly TRBD2 (6 bases). Trimming pared 1 base from V and 2 bases from J, leaving 9 bases between. There are 15 residues in the CDR3. Looked up from germline, CDR1 is SEHNR and CDR2 is FQNEAQ (reference sequence). The CDR3 loop is CASSLGGKPYNEQFF. In nucleotides, the CDR3 is TGTGCCAGCAGCTTAGGCGGGAAGCCCTACAATGAGCAGTTCTTC. Supplemented by reference TRBV7-9 and TRBJ2-1, the full variable domain reads DTGVSQNPRHKITKRGQNVTFRCDPISEHNRLYWYRQTLGQGPEFLTYFQNEAQLEKSRLLSDRFSAERPKGSFSTLEIQRTEQGDSAMYLCASSLGGKPYNEQFFGPGTRLTVL.

This clone has only a few counts. In DNA, the CDR3 is TGTGCCACCGCCGGGACAGGGAGTGTGAATCAGCCCCAGCATTTT. Protein sequence: CATAGTGSVNQPQHF. V is TRBV6-6 and J is TRBJ1-5; 9 nucleotides agree with TRBD1. CDR1 is MNHNY and CDR2 is SVGAGI in the germline V gene (reference sequence). V was clipped by 10 bases and J by 4 bases; unmatched bases: 11. The CDR3 loop spans 15 amino acids.

The chain recombines TRBV9 with TRBJ2-2; D uncertain. Germline lookup yields CDR1 SGDLS and CDR2 YYNGEE. The CDR3 sequence is 12 residues long. The V end was cut by 1 base, the J end by 2 bases, with 0 bases between. CDR3: CASSVNTGELFF. For the CDR3, the DNA is TGTGCCAGCAGCGTAAACACCGGGGAGCTGTTTTTT.

The chain has TRBV5-1 and TRBJ2-3; D is unresolved. CDR3 length: 14 amino acids. Trimming cost V 4 bases and J 0 bases, with 9 bases left between them. In germline, CDR1 is SGHRS, CDR2 YFSETQ. The CDR3: CASSPDLSTDTQYF. Written as DNA, the CDR3 is TGCGCCAGCAGCCCTGACCTTAGCACAGATACGCAGTATTTT.

The genes are TRBV28 and TRBJ1-2; no clear D. The germline gives CDR1 MDHEN, CDR2 SYDVKM. The CDR3 length is 13 residues. Trimming cost V 6 bases and J 7 bases, with 15 bases left between them. CDR3 DNA sequence: TGTGCCAGCAGCCCTCCCGGGCCTTCTGGCTACACCTTC. Translating it yields CASSPPGPSGYTF.

In DNA form, the CDR3 reads TGTGCCAGCAGCTTGGAGGGGGGAGGTGAAAAACTGTTTTTT. This encodes CASSLEGGGEKLFF. The chain is built from TRBV5-4 and TRBJ1-4, with a weak D call TRBD1 (6 bases). Germline V gene lookup returns CDR1 SGHNT and CDR2 YYREEE (reference sequence). The V end was cut by 0 bases, the J end by 7 bases, with 10 bases between. The CDR3 has 14 amino acids.

J is TRBJ2-2 and V is TRBV19; no definite D call. Germline CDR1 and CDR2: LNHDA and SQIVND (reference sequence). The CDR3 sequence is 14 residues long. V lost 7 bases and J 6 bases, leaving 15 bases between the germline ends. DNA for the CDR3: TGTGCCAGTAAATCCGGGTATGGAGCCGGGGAGCTGTTTTTT. The encoded protein is CASKSGYGAGELFF.

The gene calls are TRBV16 and TRBJ2-7, with TRBD2 matching 7 bases. V dropped 6 bases and J dropped 7; count of bases not matched to a gene: 3. In germline, CDR1 is KGHSY, CDR2 FQNENV. This CDR3 contains 11 residues. CDR3 in DNA: TGTGCCAGCAGTCTTAGCGGGGAGCAGTACTTC. The encoded protein is CASSLSGEQYF.

This clone has a handful of counts. V usage is TRBV19 and J usage is TRBJ1-5, with 7 bases matching TRBD1. This CDR3 region has 14 residues. Germline CDR1 and CDR2: LNHDA and SQIVND (reference sequence). Unmatched junction bases numbered 9, after V lost 7 bases and J lost 6 bases. CDR3 in amino acids: CASTGDRDGQPQHF. CDR3 bases: TGTGCCAGTACGGGCGACAGGGACGGTCAGCCCCAGCATTTT.

V and J are TRBV9 and TRBJ1-2, with TRBD1 matching 7 bases. Trimming cost V 0 bases and J 8 bases; bases outside gene matches: 7. CDR3 length: 14 amino acids. Germline V gene lookup returns CDR1 SGDLS and CDR2 YYNGEE. The CDR3 DNA follows: TGTGCCAGCAGCGTAGGAGGGGGCGGGGAGGGCTACACCTTC. This translates into CASSVGGGGEGYTF.

The chain uses TRBV6-5 and TRBJ2-7, with TRBD1 as a possible D gene (6 bases). V was clipped by 5 bases and J by 0 bases, with 14 bases between them. The V gene's germline CDR1 is MNHEY and CDR2 SVGAGI. The CDR3 sequence is 15 residues long. CDR3 loop: CASSITTTGSYEQYF. The CDR3 nucleotides read TGTGCCAGCAGTATAACCACGACAGGCTCCTACGAGCAGTACTTC.